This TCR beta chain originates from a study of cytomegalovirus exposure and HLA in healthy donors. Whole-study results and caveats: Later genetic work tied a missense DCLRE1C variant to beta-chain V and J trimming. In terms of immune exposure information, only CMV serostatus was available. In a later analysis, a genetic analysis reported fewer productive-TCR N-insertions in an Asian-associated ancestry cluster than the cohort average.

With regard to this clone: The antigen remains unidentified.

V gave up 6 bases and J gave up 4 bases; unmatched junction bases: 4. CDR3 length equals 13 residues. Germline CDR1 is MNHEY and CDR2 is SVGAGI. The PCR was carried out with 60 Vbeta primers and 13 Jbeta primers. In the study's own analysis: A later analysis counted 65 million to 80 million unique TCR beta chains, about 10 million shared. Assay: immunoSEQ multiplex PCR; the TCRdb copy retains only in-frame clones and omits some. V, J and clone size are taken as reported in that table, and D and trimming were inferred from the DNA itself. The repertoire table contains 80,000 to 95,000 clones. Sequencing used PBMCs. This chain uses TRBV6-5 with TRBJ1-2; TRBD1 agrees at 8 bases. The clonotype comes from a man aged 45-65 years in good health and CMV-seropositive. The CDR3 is CASSHDRGYGYTF. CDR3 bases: TGTGCCAGCAGCCACGACAGGGGCTATGGCTACACCTTC.